This entry lists 11 T cell receptor beta chains sequenced from one sample in a study of cytomegalovirus exposure and HLA in healthy donors. The assay was immunoSEQ multiplex PCR, and TCRdb's table has in-frame clones only and misses some. The repertoire consists of approximately 130,000 clones, with approximately 87% occurring once and the leading ten covering 2% to 2.5%. The sequenced sample was PBMCs. The receptors were gathered from a woman in her 30s in good health and CMV-seronegative.

The CDR3 loop is CASSLVGTGTEAFF. The CDR3 DNA sequence: TGTGCCAGCAGCTTGGTGGGGACAGGGACTGAAGCTTTCTTT. The chain couples TRBV5-6 to TRBJ1-1, with 9 bases lining up with TRBD1. Per the germline V gene, CDR1 is SGHDT and CDR2 is YYEEEE. V was pared by 0 bases and J by 5 bases, with 2 bases of the junction left unmatched. The CDR3 has 14 residues.

The chain has TRBV12-5 and TRBJ1-2, with 12 bases identical to TRBD1. The CDR3 is made up of 17 amino acids. The germline V gene has CDR1 LGHNT and CDR2 FRNRAP. V trimming: 0 bases; J trimming: 4 bases; junction bases outside the gene matches: 6. CDR3 coding DNA: TGTGCTAGTGGTTTGGTTCAGGGACAGGGGGCTCCCTATGGCTACACCTTC. This sequence encodes CASGLVQGQGAPYGYTF.

This chain links TRBV5-1 with TRBJ2-7; the match to TRBD2 covers 11 bases. The V and J ends lost 3 bases and 1 base, in that order; junction bases with no gene match: 6. Germline CDR1 is SGHRS and CDR2 is YFSETQ. This CDR3 has 16 residues. CDR3 nucleotides: TGCGCCAGCAGCTACCACGGGACTAGCGGATCCTACGAGCAGTACTTC. Protein sequence: CASSYHGTSGSYEQYF.

This clone was counted between two and nine times. The chain has TRBV7-9 and TRBJ1-2, with 7 positions matching TRBD1. Germline CDR1 SEHNR, CDR2 FQNEAQ (reference sequence). V lost 2 bases to trimming and J lost 6 bases; unmatched junction nucleotides: 6. The CDR3 spans 14 residues. CDR3 nucleotides: TGTGCCAGCAGCTTATACCAAGGGGGCGATGGCTACACCTTC. Translating it yields CASSLYQGGDGYTF.

The table lists this clone with a count of one. V and J are TRBV7-9 and TRBJ1-2; TRBD1 agrees at 7 bases. V was pared by 0 bases and J by 7 bases, with 2 bases of the junction left unmatched. CDR1 and CDR2 from the germline V gene are SEHNR and FQNEAQ (reference sequence). This CDR3 is built from 13 residues. CDR3 sequence: CASSLAGTAGYTF. The CDR3 DNA reads as TGTGCCAGCAGCTTAGCCGGGACAGCTGGCTACACCTTC. The whole variable domain, filled in from reference TRBV7-9 and TRBJ1-2, reads DTGVSQNPRHKITKRGQNVTFRCDPISEHNRLYWYRQTLGQGPEFLTYFQNEAQLEKSRLLSDRFSAERPKGSFSTLEIQRTEQGDSAMYLCASSLAGTAGYTFGSGTRLTVV.

The CDR3 sequence is CASSQLTGSETQYF. The CDR3 DNA follows: TGCGCCAGCAGCCAACTAACAGGGTCTGAGACCCAGTACTTC. The chain is built from TRBV4-3 and TRBJ2-5, with a tentative D call TRBD1 (6 bases). The CDR3 covers 14 residues. Germline V gives CDR1 LGHNA, CDR2 YSLEER. The ends were cut back, 2 bases at V and 5 bases at J, with 12 bases in the middle.

The rearrangement joins TRBV5-6 to TRBJ1-4; TRBD1 is a possible D gene (6 bases). The V and J ends lost 3 bases and 0 bases respectively, with 6 bases between them. The CDR3 has 14 residues. Per the germline V gene, CDR1 is SGHDT and CDR2 is YYEEEE. The CDR3 coding sequence is TGTGCCAGCAGCTGGACAGCAACTAATGAAAAACTGTTTTTT. Protein sequence: CASSWTATNEKLFF.

The chain recombines TRBV6-5 with TRBJ2-7, with 7 bases matching TRBD1. The germline gives CDR1 MNHEY, CDR2 SVGAGI. The V segment lost 0 bases and the J segment 3 bases; nucleotides outside the gene matches: 2. This CDR3 region has 14 residues. The CDR3 protein is CASSYSRGHYEQYF. The CDR3, as DNA: TGTGCCAGCAGTTACTCGAGGGGGCACTACGAGCAGTACTTC.

The chain carries TRBV9 and TRBJ2-1; 9 nucleotides line up with TRBD1. Germline V gene data show CDR1 as SGDLS and CDR2 as YYNGEE. This CDR3 comprises 15 residues. V dropped 3 bases and J dropped 6; count of bases not matched to a gene: 7. CDR3 nucleotide sequence: TGTGCCAGCAGCGCTTCCGGGACAGGGCCCAATGAGCAGTTCTTC. As protein: CASSASGTGPNEQFF.

The chain couples TRBV2 to TRBJ1-2, with D perhaps TRBD1 (5 bases). With 2 bases removed from V and 2 bases from J, the gap between germline ends came to 15 bases. The CDR3 contains 16 residues. CDR1 is SNHLY, CDR2 FYNNEI, per germline. This chain's CDR3 is CASSEPPGFRNYGYTF. The DNA for the CDR3 is TGTGCCAGCAGTGAACCCCCAGGGTTCCGGAACTATGGCTACACCTTC.

The chain employs TRBV7-9 and TRBJ2-7, with TRBD1 identical over 7 bases. CDR1 and CDR2 from the germline V gene are SEHNR and FQNEAQ (reference sequence). This CDR3 has 15 residues. Germline trimming cut 5 bases from V and 0 bases from J; bases unmatched to any gene: 7. The CDR3 DNA reads as TGTGCCAGCAGCAAAGGGACAGTCCTCTCCTACGAGCAGTACTTC. Translated, it gives CASSKGTVLSYEQYF.